The next 19 T cell receptor beta chains were all read from a single sample in a study of cytomegalovirus exposure and HLA in healthy donors. The PCR was carried out with 60 Vbeta primers and 13 Jbeta primers. TCRdb's copy holds only in-frame clones and misses some; the assay was immunoSEQ multiplex PCR. The sample has fewer than 150,000 clones. The sample comprised PBMCs. The receptors stem from a man between 18 and 29 years old in good health and CMV-seronegative.

CDR3 bases: TGTGCCAGCAGTTACAACAGACCGAGCTCTGGAAACACCATATATTTT. This sequence encodes CASSYNRPSSGNTIYF. This chain uses TRBV6-5 with TRBJ1-3; D is unresolved. V lost 2 bases and J 0 bases, leaving 11 bases between the germline ends. Germline V gene lookup returns CDR1 MNHEY and CDR2 SVGAGI. The CDR3 covers 16 residues.

The chain is built from TRBV10-3 and TRBJ2-5; TRBD1 aligns across 7 bases. CDR1 ENHRY and CDR2 SYGVKD come from the germline V gene. J lost 5 bases, V lost 5 bases, and 8 bases had no gene match. The CDR3 contains 14 residues. The CDR3 DNA follows: TGTGCCATCAGTACCGGGTCACAGGGGGAGACCCAGTACTTC. Its translation: CAISTGSQGETQYF.

The rearrangement joins TRBV9 to TRBJ2-6; perhaps TRBD2 as D (5 bases). CDR1 is SGDLS, CDR2 YYNGEE, per germline. Trimming took off 0 bases at V and 3 bases at J, with 16 bases between the two ends. This CDR3 has 18 amino acids. The CDR3: CASSVASRGGFGANVLTF. CDR3 in DNA: TGTGCCAGCAGCGTAGCCTCTCGAGGCGGGTTTGGGGCCAACGTCCTGACTTTC.

This chain links TRBV5-6 with TRBJ1-1; D is unclear. Trimming took off 6 bases at V and 1 base at J, with 19 bases between the two ends. CDR3 length: 16 amino acids. CDR1 SGHDT and CDR2 YYEEEE come from the germline V gene. CDR3 sequence reads: CASTSRAAWSNTEAFF. The CDR3 nucleotides read TGTGCCAGCACCTCGAGGGCAGCGTGGTCGAACACTGAAGCTTTCTTT.

The chain carries TRBV7-6 and TRBJ2-2, with a weak D call TRBD2 (5 bases). The CDR3 length is 15 residues. V lost 2 bases and J lost 4, with 11 bases in between. Germline CDR1 and CDR2: SGHVS and FNYEAQ. CDR3 coding DNA: TGTGCCAGCAGCTTATCGCCTAGCAGCACCGGGGAGCTGTTTTTT. Its protein product is CASSLSPSSTGELFF. Based on the CDR3 plus reference TRBV7-6 and TRBJ2-2, the full variable domain is GAGVSQSPRYKVTKRGQDVALRCDPISGHVSLYWYRQALGQGPEFLTYFNYEAQQDKSGLPNDRFSAERPEGSISTLTIQRTEQRDSAMYRCASSLSPSSTGELFFGEGSRLTVL.

V gene TRBV5-1 combines with J gene TRBJ1-1; a possible D gene is TRBD1 (6 bases). Germline assignment: CDR1 SGHRS and CDR2 YFSETQ. This CDR3 has 17 residues. Trimming took 0 bases from V and 4 from J, leaving 19 bases between them. CDR3 protein: CASSLDGQGQGGTEAFF. The CDR3 bases are TGCGCCAGCAGCTTGGATGGGCAGGGACAAGGTGGCACTGAAGCTTTCTTT.

The V gene is TRBV5-1, the J gene TRBJ2-5, with 8 bases aligning to TRBD1. The trim removed 5 bases at V and 4 bases at J, leaving 4 bases unmatched. Germline CDR1 and CDR2: SGHRS and YFSETQ. CDR3 length: 13 residues. For the CDR3, the DNA is TGCGCCAGCAGACTTACAGGGGGAGAGACCCAGTACTTC. Amino acids: CASRLTGGETQYF. Supplemented by reference TRBV5-1 and TRBJ2-5, the full variable domain reads KAGVTQTPRYLIKTRGQQVTLSCSPISGHRSVSWYQQTPGQGLQFLFEYFSETQRNKGNFPGRFSGRQFSNSRSEMNVSTLELGDSALYLCASRLTGGETQYFGPGTRLLVL.

This chain links TRBV6-5 with TRBJ1-3, with TRBD1 as a possible D gene (6 bases). V lost 4 bases and J lost 4, with 14 bases in between. The CDR3 loop spans 15 amino acids. Germline V gene sequence: CDR1 MNHEY, CDR2 SVGAGI. CDR3 sequence reads: CASSLKGQLGNTIYF. The CDR3 DNA is TGTGCCAGCAGTTTAAAAGGACAGTTGGGAAACACCATATATTTT.

The CDR3 loop reads CASSVAIGGARETQYF. CDR3 nucleotides: TGTGCCAGCAGTGTGGCCATTGGAGGGGCCAGGGAGACCCAGTACTTC. The chain employs TRBV6-1 and TRBJ2-5, with D tentatively TRBD2 (6 bases). The length of the CDR3 is 16 residues. V lost 4 bases to trimming and J lost 5 bases, with 20 bases between them. The germline CDR1 and CDR2 sequences are MNHNS and SASEGT.

The gene calls are TRBV5-1 and TRBJ2-1; D perhaps matches TRBD2 (5 bases). The V and J ends lost 8 bases and 8 bases respectively, with 20 bases between them. The CDR3 is 14 residues long. The germline CDR1 and CDR2 sequences are SGHRS and YFSETQ. The chain's CDR3 is CASTGSLWLYEQFF. CDR3 DNA: TGCGCCAGTACGGGATCACTGTGGTTGTATGAGCAGTTCTTC. The entire variable domain, with the rest obtained from reference TRBV5-1 and TRBJ2-1, is as follows: KAGVTQTPRYLIKTRGQQVTLSCSPISGHRSVSWYQQTPGQGLQFLFEYFSETQRNKGNFPGRFSGRQFSNSRSEMNVSTLELGDSALYLCASTGSLWLYEQFFGPGTRLTVL.

The CDR3 sequence: CASSEETDNEQFF. Written as DNA, the CDR3 is TGTGCCAGCAGTGAAGAAACAGACAATGAGCAGTTCTTC. The V and J genes are TRBV2 and TRBJ2-1; D call uncertain. V lost 1 base and J 5 bases, leaving 6 bases between the germline ends. The CDR3 contains 13 residues. Germline values: CDR1 SNHLY, CDR2 FYNNEI.

The genes are TRBV13 and TRBJ2-2, with a tentative D call TRBD2 (5 bases). The CDR3 contains 13 residues. Germline V gene sequence: CDR1 PRHDT, CDR2 FYEKMQ (reference sequence). V lost 2 bases to trimming and J lost 6 bases, with 7 bases between them. The CDR3 protein is CASSLWESGELFF. Here the CDR3 DNA reads TGTGCCAGCAGCTTATGGGAGTCCGGGGAGCTGTTTTTT.

The gene calls are TRBV19 and TRBJ1-2; 8 nucleotides align to TRBD1. V shed 6 bases and J 6 bases; nucleotides not matched to a gene: 9. The CDR3 has 14 amino acids. Germline CDR1 and CDR2: LNHDA and SQIVND (reference sequence). The chain's CDR3 is CASRADRDAHGYTF. CDR3 nucleotide sequence: TGTGCCAGTAGAGCGGACAGGGACGCTCATGGCTACACCTTC.

As regards this clone: Other DNA sequences in the same sample also yield this CDR3. The genes are TRBV28 and TRBJ2-7; perhaps TRBD2 as D (7 bases). With 2 bases removed from V and 4 bases from J, the gap between germline ends came to 12 bases. Per the germline V gene, CDR1 is MDHEN and CDR2 is SYDVKM. This CDR3 contains 14 residues. The CDR3 region is CASSLTGGNYEQYF. The CDR3 region has the DNA TGTGCCAGCAGTTTAACGGGGGGCAATTACGAGCAGTACTTC.

This chain uses TRBV5-1 with TRBJ2-7; 12 bases match TRBD1. The germline gives CDR1 SGHRS, CDR2 YFSETQ. The length of the CDR3 is 15 residues. Trimming removed 0 bases from V and 6 bases from J; junction bases left unmatched: 4. The CDR3 reads CASSLGGTGGLEQYF. Here the CDR3 DNA reads TGCGCCAGCAGCTTGGGGGGGACAGGGGGCCTCGAGCAGTACTTC. Filled out from reference TRBV5-1 and TRBJ2-7, the complete variable domain reads KAGVTQTPRYLIKTRGQQVTLSCSPISGHRSVSWYQQTPGQGLQFLFEYFSETQRNKGNFPGRFSGRQFSNSRSEMNVSTLELGDSALYLCASSLGGTGGLEQYFGPGTRLTVT.

The J gene is TRBJ2-5, the V gene TRBV5-8, with 9 bases that match TRBD1. Trimming cost V 4 bases and J 6 bases; bases outside gene matches: 10. CDR3 size: 15 residues. The germline CDR1 and CDR2 sequences are SGHTS and YDEGEE. The CDR3 coding sequence is TGTGCCAGCAGCCCTCAATGGACAGGGGTGAAGACCCAGTACTTC. Its protein product is CASSPQWTGVKTQYF.

The rearrangement joins TRBV27 to TRBJ2-7; 8 bases align to TRBD1. This CDR3 region has 15 residues. The germline V gene has CDR1 MNHEY and CDR2 SMNVEV (reference sequence). V was pared by 4 bases and J by 5 bases, with 10 bases of the junction left unmatched. The CDR3, as DNA: TGTGCCAGCAGTTCGAGACAGGGGATAGGGAACGAGCAGTACTTC. Amino acid sequence: CASSSRQGIGNEQYF.

The chain has TRBV5-1 and TRBJ2-1; no firm D call. The V and J ends lost 2 bases and 8 bases respectively, with 11 bases between them. The CDR3 runs to 13 residues. Per the germline V gene, CDR1 is SGHRS and CDR2 is YFSETQ. The CDR3 reads CASSLALPYEQFF. For the CDR3, the DNA is TGCGCCAGCAGCTTAGCCCTCCCCTATGAGCAGTTCTTC.

The rearrangement joins TRBV19 to TRBJ2-3; possible D gene TRBD2, 6 bases. Germline values: CDR1 LNHDA, CDR2 SQIVND (reference sequence). The CDR3 spans 13 residues. The V end was cut by 5 bases, the J end by 8 bases, with 14 bases between. The DNA for the CDR3 is TGTGCCAGTAGTCAAAATTGGGGAGGTACGCAGTATTTT. It codes for CASSQNWGGTQYF.